This section outlines one T cell receptor beta chain sequence together with its context. Antigen: not known. PCR amplification relied on 60 Vbeta primers (plus 13 Jbeta primers). Sequenced by immunoSEQ multiplex PCR; TCRdb stores in-frame clones only, minus some. The data show approximately 110,000 clones, with roughly 70% seen just once and 1.3% held by the top ten. Trimming stripped 4 bases from V and 1 base from J, with 7 bases between. The germline V gene has CDR1 KGHSH and CDR2 LQKENI. The CDR3 runs to 13 residues. The data were obtained in a study of cytomegalovirus exposure and HLA in healthy donors. Study-level points and caveats: The study labeled 150 to 200 TCR beta chains cytomegalovirus-associated. Reportedly, cytomegalovirus status was diagnosed with high sensitivity and specificity.

The TCR comes from a man aged 40-49 years in good health and CMV-seronegative. The V call is TRBV18, the J call TRBJ1-1; tentatively, D is TRBD1 (6 bases). Sequenced material: PBMCs. In DNA, the CDR3 is TGTGCCAGCTCACGGGGGCCGAACACTGAAGCTTTCTTT. Amino acid sequence: CASSRGPNTEAFF.